These T cell receptor beta chains were read from a single sample in a study of T-cell reconstitution after alpha-beta-depleted transplantation in children. TCRdb processed the PCR reads anew with MiXCR; each CDR3 protein has one entry. Found here are around 600,000 distinct CDR3 sequences, 23% of them singletons; the top ten hold around 14%. Material: PBMCs, mostly from graft donor cells, obtained 360 days after TCRalphabeta/CD19-depleted stem cell transplant. The receptors shown here come from a boy younger than two who had a stem cell transplant for acute myeloid leukemia, so the T cells may come from the graft donor. The CDR3 runs from the conserved cysteine through the conserved F or W. D genes are given only for firm matches. Expanded clones get a size class; other rows say once, few or many, or leave the size out.

CASSQGTASYEQYF	TGCGCCAGCAGCCAGGGGACAGCTTCCTACGAGCAGTACTTC	few	TRBJ2-7	TRBD1	TRBV4-3
CASSQVWGGDTGELFF	TGCGCCAGCAGCCAAGTATGGGGGGGTGACACCGGGGAGCTGTTTTTT	many	TRBJ2-2	TRBD2	TRBV4-3
CASSLGYISRGLPF	TGTGCCAGCAGCTTAGGCTATATTTCGAGGGGGCTCCCTTTT	many	TRBJ2-3	TRBD1	TRBV7-2
CASSLLLAGGGTDTQYF	TGTGCCAGCAGCCTCCTCCTAGCGGGGGGAGGGACAGATACGCAGTATTTT	few	TRBJ2-3	TRBD2	TRBV7-6
CASSGVMNTEAFF	TGTGCCAGCAGCGGGGTGATGAACACTGAAGCTTTCTTT	NA	TRBJ1-1	NA	TRBV5-6
CASSYGQGTQPQHF	TGTGCCAGCAGTTACGGACAGGGAACCCAGCCCCAGCATTTT	NA	TRBJ1-5	TRBD1	TRBV6-5
CAISELGQNTEAFF	TGTGCCATCAGTGAATTGGGCCAGAACACTGAAGCTTTCTTT	NA	TRBJ1-1	NA	TRBV10-3
CSGGDMGTEAFF	TGCAGCGGCGGGGACATGGGGACTGAAGCTTTCTTT	NA	TRBJ1-1	NA	TRBV29-1
CASSLIATGVVAYEQYF	TGTGCCAGCAGCTTAATCGCCACAGGGGTGGTGGCCTACGAGCAGTACTTC	NA	TRBJ2-7	TRBD1	TRBV7-3
CASTLAGGHTDTQYF	TGTGCCAGCACCCTAGCGGGGGGGCACACAGATACGCAGTATTTT	many	TRBJ2-3	TRBD2	TRBV12-3/TRBV12-4
CASSFTGDTEAFF	TGTGCCAGCAGCTTCACAGGGGATACTGAAGCTTTCTTT	few	TRBJ1-1	TRBD1	TRBV5-5
CASSQAGGGLTGELFF	TGTGCCAGCAGCCAAGCGGGCGGGGGGCTCACCGGGGAGCTGTTTTTT	NA	TRBJ2-2	TRBD2	TRBV4-2